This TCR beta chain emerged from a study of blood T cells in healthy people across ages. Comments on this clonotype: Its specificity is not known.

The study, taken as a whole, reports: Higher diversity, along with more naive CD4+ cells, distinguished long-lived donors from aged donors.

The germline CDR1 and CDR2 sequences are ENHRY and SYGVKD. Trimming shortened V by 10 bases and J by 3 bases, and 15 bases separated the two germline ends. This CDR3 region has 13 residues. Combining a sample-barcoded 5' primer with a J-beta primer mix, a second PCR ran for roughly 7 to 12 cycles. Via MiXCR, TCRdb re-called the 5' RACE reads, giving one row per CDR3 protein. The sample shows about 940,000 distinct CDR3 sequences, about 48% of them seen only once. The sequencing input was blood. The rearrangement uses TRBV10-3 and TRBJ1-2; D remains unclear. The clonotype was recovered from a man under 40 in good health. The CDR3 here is CASGSTEDYGYTF. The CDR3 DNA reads TGTGCCAGCGGGTCGACCGAGGACTATGGCTACACCTTC.